One and the same sample provided the 27 T cell receptor beta chains below, sequenced in a study of T cell responses to AZD1222 COVID-19 vaccine. Using immunoSEQ multiplex PCR, the repertoire was profiled, and TCRdb retains in-frame clones only, with some absent. The sample has over 55,000 clones, 65% to 85% seen once. The input for sequencing was peripheral blood, taken on day 0 of AZD1222 vaccination. These receptors came from an adult in good health.

The chain employs TRBV6-5 and TRBJ1-1; 9 bases line up with TRBD1. Germline-derived CDR1 and CDR2 are MNHEY and SVGAGI. The trim removed 7 bases at V and 5 bases at J, leaving 5 bases unmatched. This CDR3 has 13 residues. CDR3: CASKDRGWTEAFF. Here the CDR3 DNA reads TGTGCCAGCAAAGACAGGGGGTGGACTGAAGCTTTCTTT.

The chain carries TRBV4-2 and TRBJ1-1; D call uncertain. V lost 0 bases and J 9 bases, leaving 11 bases between the germline ends. This CDR3 is built from 13 residues. From germline, CDR1 is LGHNA and CDR2 YNFKEQ. The CDR3 spells CASSQEMAKQAFF. The CDR3 nucleotides read TGTGCCAGCAGCCAAGAAATGGCAAAGCAAGCTTTCTTT.

About this clone: Sequence at one end of the junction differs from germline and may be a read error. V and J are TRBV19 and TRBJ2-2, with a possible D match to TRBD2 (6 bases). CDR3 length: 15 amino acids. The V gene's germline CDR1 is LNHDA and CDR2 SQIVND (reference sequence). CDR3 in amino acids: CASSLDRDSPGELFF. The CDR3 DNA is TGTGCCAGTAGTTTAGACCGGGACTCCCCCGGGGAGCTGTTTTTT.

The gene calls are TRBV7-2 and TRBJ2-7, with 10 nucleotides matching TRBD2. Trimming took 1 base from V and 9 from J; bases not matched to a gene: 9. The CDR3 consists of 15 residues. CDR1 and CDR2 (germline): SGHTA, FQGNSA. CDR3 DNA: TGTGCCAGCAGCTTAGACACCAGCGGGGGGGCAGCGCAGTACTTC. As protein: CASSLDTSGGAAQYF.

This chain connects TRBV29-1 to TRBJ1-5, with D maybe TRBD1 (5 bases). Between the trimmed V and J ends, which lost 6 bases and 7 bases, there was a span of 16 bases. CDR1 and CDR2 (germline): SQVTM, ANQGSEA. The CDR3 totals 13 residues. CDR3 sequence: CSVGWAEGQPQHF. CDR3 nucleotide sequence: TGCAGCGTGGGATGGGCCGAGGGGCAGCCCCAGCATTTT.

The CDR3 nucleotides read TGTGCCAGCTCACCCACAGGGGTCGGGGAGCAGTACTTC. Protein: CASSPTGVGEQYF. This chain uses TRBV18 with TRBJ2-7; the match to TRBD1 covers 7 bases. J gave up 7 bases and V 3 bases, and 6 bases lay outside the gene matches. The V gene's germline CDR1 is KGHSH and CDR2 LQKENI. The CDR3 runs 13 residues.

The V call is TRBV10-1, the J call TRBJ2-2; 9 bases are shared with TRBD1. The trim removed 5 bases at V and 9 bases at J, leaving 7 bases unmatched. This CDR3 has 14 residues. Germline CDR1 is WNHNN and CDR2 is SYGVQD (reference sequence). The CDR3 is CASSRDREQWELFF. CDR3 in DNA: TGCGCCAGCAGTAGGGACAGGGAACAATGGGAGCTGTTTTTT.

V usage is TRBV5-6 and J usage is TRBJ1-3, with a weak D call TRBD1 (5 bases). The CDR3 extends over 15 amino acids. Deletions cut 0 bases from V and 2 bases from J, with 9 bases between. Germline CDR1 is SGHDT and CDR2 is YYEEEE. The CDR3 region is CASSLDGTTGNTIYF. For the CDR3, the DNA is TGTGCCAGCAGCTTGGATGGGACCACTGGAAACACCATATATTTT. Together with reference TRBV5-6 and TRBJ1-3, the CDR3 gives the full variable domain: DAGVTQSPTHLIKTRGQQVTLRCSPKSGHDTVSWYQQALGQGPQFIFQYYEEEERQRGNFPDRFSGHQFPNYSSELNVNALLLGDSALYLCASSLDGTTGNTIYFGEGSWLTVV.

This clone has only one observation. The rearrangement links TRBV24-1 to TRBJ1-4; 7 nucleotides match TRBD1. Per the germline V gene, CDR1 is KGHDR and CDR2 is SFDVKD. The CDR3 totals 14 residues. Trimming at V came to 6 bases and at J to 5 bases, leaving 5 bases not matched to a gene. The CDR3 DNA is TGTGCCACCAGTAACGCAGGGGGAAATGAAAAACTGTTTTTT. Translating it yields CATSNAGGNEKLFF.

The V gene is TRBV5-1, the J gene TRBJ1-2, with a possible D match to TRBD1 (5 bases). CDR3 length: 13 amino acids. CDR1 and CDR2 from the germline V gene are SGHRS and YFSETQ. Between the trimmed V and J ends, which lost 2 bases and 0 bases, there was a span of 5 bases. DNA of the CDR3: TGCGCCAGCAGCTTACAGGCTAACTATGGCTACACCTTC. Protein sequence: CASSLQANYGYTF.

The gene calls are TRBV6-2 or TRBV6-3 and TRBJ2-2, with D possibly being TRBD1 (6 bases). The V gene lost 3 bases and the J gene lost 0 bases, with 14 bases spanning the gap. Germline V CDR1 and CDR2: MNHEY, SVGEGT. The CDR3 loop spans 17 amino acids. This CDR3 is CASSYSPRGPNTGELFF. CDR3 sequence (DNA): TGTGCCAGCAGTTATTCCCCCAGGGGCCCGAACACCGGGGAGCTGTTTTTT.

The gene calls are TRBV5-4 and TRBJ2-5; 11 bases map to TRBD2. V lost 5 bases to trimming and J lost 1 base; unmatched junction nucleotides: 4. There are 15 residues in the CDR3. Germline CDR1 reads SGHNT; CDR2 reads YYREEE (reference sequence). CDR3 DNA: TGTGCCAGCAGTTGGGGGACTAGCGGCCAAGAGACCCAGTACTTC. It is translated as CASSWGTSGQETQYF.

The chain carries TRBV19 and TRBJ2-7; no reliable D call. CDR3 size: 11 residues. Per germline, CDR1 LNHDA and CDR2 SQIVND (reference sequence). Between the trimmed V and J ends, which lost 5 bases and 8 bases, there was a span of 10 bases. The CDR3 loop reads CASSYLRQQYF. In DNA form, the CDR3 reads TGTGCCAGTAGTTATCTGCGACAGCAGTACTTC.

The chain employs TRBV19 and TRBJ1-5; TRBD1 matches at 9 bases. Germline CDR1 and CDR2: LNHDA and SQIVND (reference sequence). V shed 7 bases and J 4 bases; nucleotides not matched to a gene: 5. This CDR3 is built from 14 residues. In DNA form, the CDR3 reads TGTGCCAGTAACCTACAGGGGGCGAATCAGCCCCAGCATTTT. Protein product: CASNLQGANQPQHF.

V gene TRBV4-2 combines with J gene TRBJ1-4; 9 bases map to TRBD1. This CDR3 spans 16 amino acids. With 1 base clipped from V and 6 bases from J, the junction kept 6 bases outside the gene matches. The germline V gene encodes CDR1 LGHNA and CDR2 YNFKEQ. The chain's CDR3 is CASSQVRTGVDEKLFF. CDR3 nucleotides: TGTGCCAGCAGCCAAGTCCGGACAGGGGTGGATGAAAAACTGTTTTTT.

The chain employs TRBV6-5 and TRBJ2-7; TRBD1 aligns across 10 bases. J was trimmed by 2 bases and V by 6 bases; bases with no gene match: 4. Germline-derived CDR1 and CDR2 are MNHEY and SVGAGI. The CDR3 has 14 amino acids. CDR3: CASSQGQGPYEQYF. CDR3 bases: TGTGCCAGCAGCCAGGGACAGGGGCCCTACGAGCAGTACTTC.

This clone turned up a few times. The V call is TRBV28, the J call TRBJ1-5; D possibly corresponds to TRBD1 (5 bases). This CDR3 has 15 residues. Between the trimmed V and J ends, which lost 7 bases and 0 bases, there was a span of 13 bases. Germline CDR1 reads MDHEN; CDR2 reads SYDVKM. The CDR3 spells CASTGARHSNQPQHF. In nucleotides, the CDR3 is TGTGCCAGCACCGGGGCCAGGCATAGCAATCAGCCCCAGCATTTT.

The V call is TRBV11-3, the J call TRBJ2-5; tentative D call: TRBD2 (7 bases). Trimming pared 4 bases from V and 5 bases from J, leaving 23 bases between. Germline V gene sequence: CDR1 SGHNT, CDR2 YENEEA. CDR3 length equals 17 residues. The chain's CDR3 is CASSSKTGTGGRETQYF. The CDR3 bases are TGTGCCAGCAGCTCAAAAACAGGGACCGGGGGGAGGGAGACCCAGTACTTC.

The chain couples TRBV5-4 to TRBJ2-5; possibly TRBD2 for D (7 bases). V lost 2 bases and J lost 6, with 14 bases in between. The CDR3 runs 14 residues. Looked up from germline, CDR1 is SGHNT and CDR2 is YYREEE (reference sequence). The CDR3 sequence is CASSFRGAGKTQYF. For the CDR3, the DNA is TGTGCCAGCAGCTTTCGGGGGGCCGGTAAGACCCAGTACTTC. The complete variable domain, with remaining parts taken from reference TRBV5-4 and TRBJ2-5, reads ETGVTQSPTHLIKTRGQQVTLRCSSQSGHNTVSWYQQALGQGPQFIFQYYREEENGRGNFPPRFSGLQFPNYSSELNVNALELDDSALYLCASSFRGAGKTQYFGPGTRLLVL.

The V call is TRBV12-3 or TRBV12-4, the J call TRBJ2-2; no definite D call. The CDR3 sequence is 13 residues long. The V gene lost 6 bases and the J gene lost 4 bases, with 9 bases spanning the gap. CDR3 region: CASRIIVTGELFF. DNA of the CDR3: TGTGCCAGCAGAATTATAGTCACCGGGGAGCTGTTTTTT.

The chain links TRBV29-1 to TRBJ2-1; TRBD2 might be the D (7 bases). The ends were cut back, 6 bases at V and 6 bases at J, with 18 bases in the middle. This CDR3 has 14 residues. Germline CDR1 SQVTM, CDR2 ANQGSEA. Here the CDR3 reads CSVRWGGGGNEQFF. Here the CDR3 DNA reads TGCAGCGTCCGCTGGGGGGGCGGAGGCAATGAGCAGTTCTTC.

This chain links TRBV2 with TRBJ1-1; possibly TRBD1 for D (5 bases). The germline V and J ends were trimmed by 4 bases and 5 bases, with 14 bases remaining between them. Germline V gene lookup returns CDR1 SNHLY and CDR2 FYNNEI. The CDR3 consists of 14 residues. In DNA form, the CDR3 reads TGTGCCAGCAGTGTCCGGATTTGGGGGACTGAAGCTTTCTTT. It yields the protein CASSVRIWGTEAFF.

The chain combines TRBV21-1 with TRBJ1-5; TRBD1 is taken as the D call from the table, unchecked against the DNA. TRBV21-1 is classified as a pseudogene. CDR3 size: 16 residues. The CDR3 DNA is TGTGCCAGCAGCAAAAACTGGGACAGGGAATATCAGCCCCAGCATTTT. This encodes CASSKNWDREYQPQHF.

This chain uses TRBV7-2 with TRBJ2-1, with 10 bases that match TRBD2. Trimming at V came to 8 bases and at J to 7 bases, leaving 5 bases not matched to a gene. The CDR3 covers 13 residues. Germline CDR1 and CDR2: SGHTA and FQGNSA. In DNA form, the CDR3 reads TGTGCCAGCCGAGCGGGGGGGGGAAATGAGCAGTTCTTC. Its translation: CASRAGGGNEQFF.

This clone was seen a few times. The chain links TRBV27 to TRBJ2-1; D may match TRBD1 or TRBD2 (6 bases each). Germline CDR1 is MNHEY and CDR2 is SMNVEV (reference sequence). Trimming cost V 8 bases and J 3 bases, with 11 bases left between them. The CDR3 covers 13 residues. The CDR3 is CASAGQDYNEQFF. Written as DNA, the CDR3 is TGTGCCAGCGCGGGACAAGACTACAATGAGCAGTTCTTC.

The chain employs TRBV19 and TRBJ1-2; no reliable D call. Trimming removed 2 bases at V and 4 bases at J, with 11 bases between. Germline CDR1 reads LNHDA; CDR2 reads SQIVND (reference sequence). CDR3 length: 14 residues. CDR3 protein: CASSILGSSYGYTF. The DNA for the CDR3 is TGTGCCAGTAGTATATTAGGGTCCTCCTATGGCTACACCTTC.

The chain employs TRBV5-6 and TRBJ1-5; 9 nucleotides line up with TRBD1. The V gene end was trimmed by 3 bases and the J gene end by 4 bases; junction bases not matched to a gene: 11. This CDR3 is 17 amino acids long. Germline V CDR1 and CDR2: SGHDT, YYEEEE. The CDR3 sequence: CASSSGQGQGSNQPQHF. The CDR3 DNA follows: TGTGCCAGCAGCTCTGGGCAGGGACAGGGTTCGAATCAGCCCCAGCATTTT.